This T cell receptor (beta chain) emerged from a study of blood T cells in healthy people across ages. Alongside a J-beta primer mix, a sample-barcoded 5' primer served in a second PCR lasting about 7 to 11 cycles. From the 5' RACE reads, TCRdb called clonotypes with MiXCR, one entry per CDR3 protein. The data show around 800,000 distinct CDR3 sequences, roughly 44% seen once. Germline V CDR1 and CDR2: MNHEY, SMNVEV (reference sequence). V dropped 6 bases and J dropped 0 bases, with 6 bases sitting between them. The CDR3 has 13 amino acids. The sequencing input was blood. V gene TRBV27 combines with J gene TRBJ2-1; D unresolved. The sequence was collected from a man aged 55 to 70 in good health. The DNA for the CDR3 is TGTGCCAGCAGGTTGGGCTCCTACAATGAGCAGTTCTTC. Translating gives CASRLGSYNEQFF.